The sequence of this T cell receptor (beta chain) was determined in a study of tumor-infiltrating lymphocytes in primary liver carcinoma. From unsorted bulk tissue weighing roughly 17-31 mg, DNA and RNA were co-extracted. The length of the CDR3 is 14 residues. Per the germline V gene, CDR1 is LNHDA and CDR2 is SQIVND (reference sequence). The V gene lost 6 bases and the J gene lost 7 bases, with 19 bases spanning the gap. Total RNA amounting to around 450 ng was the source from which TCR beta cDNA was made with a constant-region primer. Amplification in three nested multiplex PCR rounds with slightly modified ARM-PCR gave rise to TCR beta libraries. Rounds one and two of PCR, each of roughly 10 cycles, were primed with TRBV1-TRBV30 forward primers and a C-beta reverse primer. Each CDR3 protein gets one entry after TCRdb re-called the multiplex PCR reads with MiXCR. The sample carries around 70,000 distinct CDR3 sequences, about 72% recorded once.

The TCR sequence derives from a man in his forties with primary liver carcinoma and hepatitis B virus infection. V usage is TRBV19 and J usage is TRBJ2-7; maybe TRBD2 (5 bases). Sequenced: liver tumor tissue from sampling region 4. Subset specified: tumor region T4, right-lateral pole. The CDR3 nucleotides are TGTGCCAGTAGCCAGCAAGGGAGTACGAAGGAGCAGTACTTC. It is translated as CASSQQGSTKEQYF. Together with reference TRBV19 and TRBJ2-7, the CDR3 gives the full variable domain: DGGITQSPKYLFRKEGQNVTLSCEQNLNHDAMYWYRQDPGQGLRLIYYSQIVNDFQKGDIAEGYSVSREKKESFPLTVTSAQKNPTAFYLCASSQQGSTKEQYFGPGTRLTVT.